These 29 T cell receptor beta chains came from one sample sequenced in a study of CD8 T cells in ankylosing spondylitis. TCRdb re-called the 5' RACE reads with MiXCR, one entry per CDR3 protein. The top ten clones hold about 5% of a sample with around 210,000 distinct CDR3 sequences, approximately 8.4% of them seen once. Sequenced sample: blood, either unsorted or a sorted T cell fraction (not recorded which). These receptors all stem from a female donor with ankylosing spondylitis or in good health (not recorded which).

J is TRBJ2-7 and V is TRBV7-2; 8 nucleotides line up with TRBD2. V trimming: 5 bases; J trimming: 3 bases; junction bases outside the gene matches: 6. From germline, CDR1 is SGHTA and CDR2 FQGNSA. The CDR3 extends over 14 amino acids. In DNA form, the CDR3 reads TGTGCCAGCAGCATAGGACTAGCTAACTACGAGCAGTACTTC. Translating gives CASSIGLANYEQYF.

This clonotype was seen repeatedly, ten times or more. This chain links TRBV6-1 with TRBJ2-2; weak D call: TRBD2 (6 bases). CDR1 and CDR2 (germline): MNHNS, SASEGT. This CDR3 spans 15 amino acids. The germline V and J ends were trimmed by 5 bases and 1 base, with 11 bases remaining between them. The CDR3, as DNA: TGTGCCAGCAGTATAAGGGGAGGGAACACCGGGGAGCTGTTTTTT. Residues: CASSIRGGNTGELFF.

The sample holds many counts of this clonotype. The V gene is TRBV6-1, the J gene TRBJ2-1; TRBD2 matches at 7 bases. Germline-derived CDR1 and CDR2 are MNHNS and SASEGT. Trimming at V came to 4 bases and at J to 1 base, leaving 7 bases not matched to a gene. The length of the CDR3 is 16 residues. The CDR3 nucleotides are TGTGCCAGCAGTGTCCCTAGCGGTACTTCCTACAATGAGCAGTTCTTC. It encodes CASSVPSGTSYNEQFF.

This clonotype came up many times. The chain is built from TRBV13 and TRBJ2-5, with D possibly TRBD1 on 5 matching bases. Germline V gives CDR1 PRHDT, CDR2 FYEKMQ (reference sequence). The V gene lost 4 bases and the J gene lost 5 bases, with 17 bases spanning the gap. The CDR3 is 15 residues long. Written as DNA, the CDR3 is TGTGCCAGCAGCTCGGCTAGGGGCGTGCACGAGACCCAGTACTTC. This gives the protein CASSSARGVHETQYF.

The chain employs TRBV20-1 and TRBJ2-1, with D unresolved. V was trimmed by 1 base and J by 0 bases, leaving 7 bases between them. Germline CDR1 is DFQATT and CDR2 is SNEGSKA (reference sequence). CDR3 length: 14 amino acids. CDR3 loop: CSARGDSSYNEQFF. The CDR3 bases are TGCAGTGCTAGAGGCGACTCCTCCTACAATGAGCAGTTCTTC.

This clonotype appeared many times. This sequence joins TRBV7-9 and TRBJ2-7, with 7 bases that match TRBD2. Germline trimming cut 4 bases from V and 0 bases from J; bases unmatched to any gene: 3. Germline V gene lookup returns CDR1 SEHNR and CDR2 FQNEAQ (reference sequence). The CDR3 contains 14 residues. The CDR3 DNA is TGTGCCAGCAGCTCGGGACTAAACTCCTACGAGCAGTACTTC. This encodes CASSSGLNSYEQYF.

This clonotype was found many times. This chain uses TRBV20-1 with TRBJ2-5; TRBD2 agrees at 11 bases. Germline V gives CDR1 DFQATT, CDR2 SNEGSKA (reference sequence). Trimming cost V 6 bases and J 2 bases; bases outside gene matches: 11. The CDR3 spans 16 residues. The chain's CDR3 is CSAQRPLAGAQETQYF. The CDR3, as DNA: TGCAGTGCCCAACGCCCACTAGCGGGAGCTCAAGAGACCCAGTACTTC.

This clonotype was observed at least ten times. The gene calls are TRBV25-1 and TRBJ2-3, with D uncertain. Germline CDR1 reads MGHDK; CDR2 reads SYGVNS. The V and J ends lost 11 bases and 5 bases respectively, with 11 bases between them. The CDR3 is 11 amino acids. The CDR3 region has the DNA TGTGCCTCCTCAGTGAGAGATACGCAGTATTTT. Translated, it gives CASSVRDTQYF.

This clonotype was seen repeatedly, ten times or more. This chain links TRBV20-1 with TRBJ1-1; D perhaps matches TRBD1 (5 bases). CDR1 DFQATT and CDR2 SNEGSKA come from the germline V gene (reference sequence). This CDR3 has 13 residues. Between the trimmed V and J ends, which lost 5 bases and 0 bases, there was a span of 10 bases. The CDR3 nucleotides read TGCAGTGCTTTAGGGGTCGTGAACACTGAAGCTTTCTTT. This encodes CSALGVVNTEAFF.

The chain joins TRBV7-2 to TRBJ2-1; TRBD2 aligns across 9 bases. This CDR3 has 16 residues. Germline lookup yields CDR1 SGHTA and CDR2 FQGNSA. J lost 8 bases, V lost 3 bases, and 11 bases had no gene match. The CDR3 nucleotides read TGTGCCAGCAGCTTCCGACATTCAGCGGGAGGCTATGAGCAGTTCTTC. Translating gives CASSFRHSAGGYEQFF.

This clonotype was picked up many times. The chain uses TRBV6-2 or TRBV6-3 and TRBJ2-7, with TRBD1 as a possible D gene (5 bases). The CDR3 runs to 17 residues. Germline CDR1 and CDR2: MNHEY and SVGEGT. Trimming stripped 2 bases from V and 5 bases from J, with 22 bases between. The CDR3 sequence is CASSYQGKRAIKHEQYF. CDR3 nucleotides: TGTGCCAGCAGTTACCAGGGCAAAAGGGCAATCAAACACGAGCAGTACTTC.

The chain combines TRBV2 with TRBJ2-1, with D possibly TRBD1 on 5 matching bases. The CDR3 length is 14 residues. The germline V gene encodes CDR1 SNHLY and CDR2 FYNNEI. Trimming took 8 bases from V and 0 from J, leaving 11 bases between them. CDR3 loop: CASDLRGSYNEQFF. The CDR3 DNA reads TGTGCCAGCGACCTAAGGGGCTCCTACAATGAGCAGTTCTTC.

This clonotype was recorded at least ten times. The rearrangement links TRBV11-2 to TRBJ1-2; D unresolved. The CDR3 has 12 amino acids. Trimming cost V 5 bases and J 8 bases, with 12 bases left between them. Germline V lookup: CDR1 SGHAT, CDR2 FQNNGV. The CDR3 loop reads CASSVGPGGYTF. The CDR3 DNA sequence: TGTGCCAGCAGCGTAGGGCCGGGCGGCTACACCTTC.

This clonotype turned up a few times. This rearrangement joins TRBV19 to TRBJ2-7; 11 bases map to TRBD1. Germline assignment: CDR1 LNHDA and CDR2 SQIVND (reference sequence). The CDR3 is 13 amino acids. V lost 8 bases, J lost 7 bases, and 7 bases stayed unmatched. In nucleotides, the CDR3 is TGTGCCAGTCGGGACAGGGGGTTCGGAGAGCAGTACTTC. Its translation is CASRDRGFGEQYF.

This clonotype was observed many times. The rearrangement links TRBV20-1 to TRBJ1-4; possibly TRBD1 for D (5 bases). This CDR3 contains 14 residues. Trimming removed 0 bases at V and 4 bases at J, with 9 bases between. Germline values: CDR1 DFQATT, CDR2 SNEGSKA (reference sequence). Here the CDR3 reads CSAREGGGNEKLFF. CDR3 coding DNA: TGCAGTGCTAGAGAGGGCGGGGGTAATGAAAAACTGTTTTTT.

This clonotype was recorded many times. This chain connects TRBV29-1 to TRBJ2-1; TRBD1 agrees at 9 bases. Germline CDR1 SQVTM, CDR2 ANQGSEA. The CDR3 contains 13 residues. J was trimmed by 15 bases and V by 0 bases; bases with no gene match: 9. CDR3 sequence: CSVEDPNLDRGFF. CDR3 bases: TGCAGCGTTGAAGATCCAAATTTGGACAGGGGGTTCTTC.

This clonotype came up a few times. The chain couples TRBV7-6 to TRBJ2-7, with 7 positions matching TRBD1. This CDR3 contains 14 residues. Germline CDR1 is SGHVS and CDR2 is FNYEAQ. Germline trimming cut 3 bases from V and 6 bases from J; bases unmatched to any gene: 8. Here the CDR3 reads CASSFRTGPGEQYF. In DNA, the CDR3 is TGTGCCAGCAGCTTCAGGACAGGCCCCGGCGAGCAGTACTTC.

The DNA for the CDR3 is TGTGCCAGCTCCCTCCGACTAGCGGCGAACACCGGGGAGCTGTTTTTT. Protein product: CASSLRLAANTGELFF. V and J are TRBV18 and TRBJ2-2; 9 bases agree with TRBD2. The length of the CDR3 is 16 residues. Trimming cost V 6 bases and J 0 bases; bases outside gene matches: 5. The germline CDR1 and CDR2 sequences are KGHSH and LQKENI.

As regards this clonotype: Possible read error: a much larger clone is one base away. The chain combines TRBV20-1 with TRBJ2-3; D not resolved. This CDR3 spans 15 amino acids. Germline V lookup: CDR1 DFQATT, CDR2 SNEGSKA (reference sequence). CDR3 region: CTAPPEGNGTDTQYF. The CDR3 region has the DNA TGCACTGCTCCCCCTGAAGGGAATGGAACAGATACGCAGTATTTT.

This clonotype was seen many times. This chain connects TRBV25-1 to TRBJ2-2; maybe TRBD1 (6 bases). Deletions cut 0 bases from V and 0 bases from J, with 14 bases between. The CDR3 runs to 18 residues. Germline V gives CDR1 MGHDK, CDR2 SYGVNS. The CDR3 DNA sequence: TGTGCCAGCAGTGAATATTTTCTAGGACAGACGAACACCGGGGAGCTGTTTTTT. Encoded protein: CASSEYFLGQTNTGELFF.

A note on this clonotype: A much bigger clone sits one base away, suggesting this may be a read error. The chain has TRBV5-1 and TRBJ2-5; D perhaps matches TRBD1 (6 bases). The V gene's germline CDR1 is SGHRS and CDR2 YFSETQ. The CDR3 totals 12 residues. Trimming left V 8 bases short and J 4 bases short, with 12 bases between. The DNA for the CDR3 is TGCGCCAGGAGCATAGGGGGAGAGACCCAGTACTTC. Protein sequence: CARSIGGETQYF.

There are many counts of this clonotype. This chain connects TRBV5-1 to TRBJ2-5, with D maybe TRBD2 (5 bases). The V end lost 7 bases, the J end lost 5 bases, and 24 bases lay between the germline ends. CDR3 length equals 16 residues. Germline V lookup: CDR1 SGHRS, CDR2 YFSETQ. Here the CDR3 DNA reads TGCGCCAGCTCGACCGGGCTAGCCCTCGACGGGGAGACCCAGTACTTC. This gives the protein CASSTGLALDGETQYF.

In its sample, this clonotype was seen many times. The V call is TRBV25-1, the J call TRBJ1-2, with unresolved D. This CDR3 has 15 residues. Per the germline V gene, CDR1 is MGHDK and CDR2 is SYGVNS. With 7 bases removed from V and 0 bases from J, the gap between germline ends came to 15 bases. The chain's CDR3 is CASKSSDSANYGYTF. CDR3 nucleotides: TGTGCCAGCAAATCTAGTGACTCAGCTAACTATGGCTACACCTTC.

This clonotype was observed many times. J is TRBJ1-2 and V is TRBV12-3 or TRBV12-4; TRBD1 agrees at 10 bases. CDR3 length: 12 amino acids. After removal of 10 bases from V and 5 bases from J, the junction contained 4 bases not matched to a gene. CDR3 protein: CATRQGAYGYTF. The CDR3 bases are TGTGCCACCCGACAGGGGGCGTATGGCTACACCTTC.

The table lists this clonotype with many counts. V gene TRBV6-1 combines with J gene TRBJ1-1; D is possibly TRBD1 (5 bases). CDR3 size: 14 residues. Looked up from germline, CDR1 is MNHNS and CDR2 is SASEGT. The V and J ends lost 4 bases and 5 bases respectively, with 14 bases between them. The CDR3 nucleotides read TGTGCCAGCAGTGGCCCTAAGGGGAGAACTGAAGCTTTCTTT. It is translated as CASSGPKGRTEAFF.

This clonotype occurred many times. The chain recombines TRBV11-2 with TRBJ2-7; D remains ambiguous. CDR3 length equals 16 residues. CDR1 and CDR2 (germline): SGHAT, FQNNGV. The V end lost 1 base, the J end lost 2 bases, and 15 bases lay between the germline ends. The CDR3 region is CASSLVSPRSPYEQYF. In DNA form, the CDR3 reads TGTGCCAGCAGCTTAGTGTCACCTAGAAGCCCCTACGAGCAGTACTTC.

This clonotype was seen ten or more times. The chain recombines TRBV4-2 with TRBJ2-5; D possibly corresponds to TRBD2 (6 bases). Germline V gene lookup returns CDR1 LGHNA and CDR2 YNFKEQ. Trimming removed 1 base at V and 5 bases at J, with 8 bases between. CDR3 length equals 13 residues. In DNA form, the CDR3 reads TGTGCCAGCAGCCAAGGCGGGGAGGAGACCCAGTACTTC. Its protein product is CASSQGGEETQYF.

The sample holds many counts of this clonotype. The rearrangement joins TRBV5-1 to TRBJ2-7; TRBD1 is a possible D gene (5 bases). CDR3 length equals 17 residues. V was pared by 1 base and J by 2 bases, with 19 bases between. From germline, CDR1 is SGHRS and CDR2 YFSETQ. CDR3 residues: CASSLRATYSTAYEQYF. The CDR3 DNA reads as TGCGCCAGCAGCTTGAGGGCTACTTACTCGACAGCCTACGAGCAGTACTTC.

In its sample, this clonotype was seen a few times. The chain joins TRBV28 to TRBJ2-1, with D hard to call. CDR3 length: 13 residues. V lost 3 bases to trimming and J lost 10 bases, with 13 bases between them. Looked up from germline, CDR1 is MDHEN and CDR2 is SYDVKM. This chain's CDR3 is CASSLLSSGEQFF. In DNA form, the CDR3 reads TGTGCCAGCAGTTTGCTATCCTCGGGCGAGCAGTTCTTC.